This is a list of T cell receptor beta chains from one sample in a study of cytomegalovirus exposure and HLA in healthy donors. Some clones are missing from TCRdb's copy, which holds only in-frame ones; the method was immunoSEQ multiplex PCR. Of approximately 150,000 clones in the sample, approximately 80% were seen once. Sequenced: PBMCs. The origin of the receptors is a middle-aged woman in good health and CMV-seronegative. CDR3s include the opening cysteine and the closing phenylalanine or tryptophan. Each record gives: CDR3 DNA, CDR3 protein, J gene, D gene, clone size, V gene. A D gene is named only where the DNA matches it firmly. Rows may omit the clone size; those that give it use once, few, many or a size class.

CDR3 DNA: TGTGCCTGTACACCTTACAATGAGCAGTTCTTC; CDR3 protein: CACTPYNEQFF; J gene: TRBJ2-1; D gene: -; clone size: -; V gene: TRBV30
CDR3 DNA: TGCGCCAGCAGCCCTGGACTCTTGAACACTGAAGCTTTCTTT; CDR3 protein: CASSPGLLNTEAFF; J gene: TRBJ1-1; D gene: -; clone size: -; V gene: TRBV4-3
CDR3 DNA: TGCGCCACCTCTATCGGGGATAATTCACCCCTCCACTTT; CDR3 protein: CATSIGDNSPLHF; J gene: TRBJ1-6; D gene: -; clone size: -; V gene: TRBV7-6
CDR3 DNA: TGTGCTAGTGCCTCTCCTGGACAGGGAGGTCAGCCCCAGCATTTT; CDR3 protein: CASASPGQGGQPQHF; J gene: TRBJ1-5; D gene: TRBD1; clone size: -; V gene: TRBV12-5
CDR3 DNA: TGCGCCAGCAGCTTGGATCGGGGTATTGAAAAACTGTTTTTT; CDR3 protein: CASSLDRGIEKLFF; J gene: TRBJ1-4; D gene: -; clone size: -; V gene: TRBV5-1
CDR3 DNA: TGTGCCAGCAGTTTGGGGGAATTATGGACGGGTGGGAGGACTGAAGCTTTCTTT; CDR3 protein: CASSLGELWTGGRTEAFF; J gene: TRBJ1-1; D gene: -; clone size: -; V gene: TRBV28
CDR3 DNA: TGCGCCAGCAGACCGTATAGCGGGAGATCCTACAATGAGCAGTTCTTC; CDR3 protein: CASRPYSGRSYNEQFF; J gene: TRBJ2-1; D gene: TRBD2; clone size: -; V gene: TRBV5-1
CDR3 DNA: TGTGCCAGCAGCTCACCGGGACTAGCGGGAGGGCCATCTGATACGCAGTATTTT; CDR3 protein: CASSSPGLAGGPSDTQYF; J gene: TRBJ2-3; D gene: TRBD2; clone size: once; V gene: TRBV7-8
CDR3 DNA: TGTGCCACCGATAGGACTAGCGGTGGGAATGAGCAGTTCTTC; CDR3 protein: CATDRTSGGNEQFF; J gene: TRBJ2-1; D gene: TRBD2; clone size: -; V gene: TRBV6-1
CDR3 DNA: TGTGCCAGTAGCTCAACAGGCTATGGCTACACCTTC; CDR3 protein: CASSSTGYGYTF; J gene: TRBJ1-2; D gene: -; clone size: -; V gene: TRBV19
CDR3 DNA: TGTGCCAGCACCACCACATCGGGGTGGGTACCGCGCTCCTACAATGAGCAGTTCTTC; CDR3 protein: CASTTTSGWVPRSYNEQFF; J gene: TRBJ2-1; D gene: -; clone size: -; V gene: TRBV28
CDR3 DNA: TGTGCCAGCAGCTTAGCAGCTGGGACAGGGTCCTACGAGCAGTACTTC; CDR3 protein: CASSLAAGTGSYEQYF; J gene: TRBJ2-7; D gene: TRBD1; clone size: -; V gene: TRBV7-9
CDR3 DNA: TGTGCCAGTAATTACAGGGCGGGTCGAGCTTTCTTT; CDR3 protein: CASNYRAGRAFF; J gene: TRBJ1-1; D gene: -; clone size: -; V gene: TRBV19
CDR3 DNA: TGCGCCAGCTATTACAGGGGTTTAGATACGCAGTATTTT; CDR3 protein: CASYYRGLDTQYF; J gene: TRBJ2-3; D gene: TRBD1; clone size: -; V gene: TRBV10-1
CDR3 DNA: TGTGCCAGCAGTTTGGATGGGAGCATCAATTCACCCCTCCACTTT; CDR3 protein: CASSLDGSINSPLHF; J gene: TRBJ1-6; D gene: -; clone size: -; V gene: TRBV7-2
CDR3 DNA: TGCGCCAGCAGCTCCGTCGGGGGAGGGCTAGGCAATGAGCAGTTCTTC; CDR3 protein: CASSSVGGGLGNEQFF; J gene: TRBJ2-1; D gene: TRBD2; clone size: -; V gene: TRBV5-1
CDR3 DNA: TGTGCCAGCAGCTTGACTAGCGGGGACCCTCGCGGCTACGAGCAGTACTTC; CDR3 protein: CASSLTSGDPRGYEQYF; J gene: TRBJ2-7; D gene: TRBD2; clone size: -; V gene: TRBV11-2
CDR3 DNA: TGTGCCAGCATACTACAGGGTCTGCTCACAGATACGCAGTATTTT; CDR3 protein: CASILQGLLTDTQYF; J gene: TRBJ2-3; D gene: -; clone size: few; V gene: TRBV7-6
CDR3 DNA: TGCGCCAGCAGCCAAGTTATCTTCGGCGAGCAGTACTTC; CDR3 protein: CASSQVIFGEQYF; J gene: TRBJ2-7; D gene: -; clone size: -; V gene: TRBV4-3
CDR3 DNA: TGTGCCACCAGCAGAGTTGCAGGGTCTAGCGAGCAGTACTTC; CDR3 protein: CATSRVAGSSEQYF; J gene: TRBJ2-7; D gene: -; clone size: -; V gene: TRBV15
CDR3 DNA: TGTGCCAGCAGTTTACTTCCAGGGTCCCAAGGCTACACCTTC; CDR3 protein: CASSLLPGSQGYTF; J gene: TRBJ1-2; D gene: -; clone size: -; V gene: TRBV28
CDR3 DNA: TGCGCCAGCAGCCAAGGGCCCGGGACAATCTATGGCTACACCTTC; CDR3 protein: CASSQGPGTIYGYTF; J gene: TRBJ1-2; D gene: -; clone size: -; V gene: TRBV4-3
CDR3 DNA: TGTGCCAGCAGCTTCGGACAAGCAAAGGAAGAAGCTTTCTTT; CDR3 protein: CASSFGQAKEEAFF; J gene: TRBJ1-1; D gene: -; clone size: -; V gene: TRBV5-4
CDR3 DNA: TGTGCCAGCAATCTTGGGCAGATTCAAGAGACCCAGTACTTC; CDR3 protein: CASNLGQIQETQYF; J gene: TRBJ2-5; D gene: -; clone size: -; V gene: TRBV2
CDR3 DNA: TGCGCCAGCTCCCCGGGGGTAGGCAGGAGCACAGATACGCAGTATTTT; CDR3 protein: CASSPGVGRSTDTQYF; J gene: TRBJ2-3; D gene: -; clone size: -; V gene: TRBV5-1
CDR3 DNA: TGTGCCACCAGCGGGGGGAATCAGCCCCAGCATTTT; CDR3 protein: CATSGGNQPQHF; J gene: TRBJ1-5; D gene: -; clone size: -; V gene: TRBV15
CDR3 DNA: TGTGCCAGCAGTTTTCGGGGGAGCGCGACCCAGTACTTC; CDR3 protein: CASSFRGSATQYF; J gene: TRBJ2-5; D gene: -; clone size: -; V gene: TRBV28
CDR3 DNA: TGTGCCAGCAGTGGGGACGGACTAAATTCACCCCTCCACTTT; CDR3 protein: CASSGDGLNSPLHF; J gene: TRBJ1-6; D gene: -; clone size: few; V gene: TRBV25-1
CDR3 DNA: TGTGCCAGCAGTTACATAGGGGGTTCGGATGGCTACACCTTC; CDR3 protein: CASSYIGGSDGYTF; J gene: TRBJ1-2; D gene: -; clone size: -; V gene: TRBV6-6
CDR3 DNA: TGTGCCAGCAGCTTAGCGGGGGGTAGCTCCTACGAGCAGTACTTC; CDR3 protein: CASSLAGGSSYEQYF; J gene: TRBJ2-7; D gene: -; clone size: -; V gene: TRBV7-2
CDR3 DNA: TGTGCCAGCGGACAACTGGCTAGCGGTGCGTACGAGCAGTACTTC; CDR3 protein: CASGQLASGAYEQYF; J gene: TRBJ2-7; D gene: TRBD2; clone size: -; V gene: TRBV19
CDR3 DNA: TGCGCCAGCAGCCGACAGAGTCGAGATAATTCACCCCTCCACTTT; CDR3 protein: CASSRQSRDNSPLHF; J gene: TRBJ1-6; D gene: -; clone size: -; V gene: TRBV4-1
CDR3 DNA: TGCGCCAGCAGCTTGGACAGGGATGGTGGCTACACCTTC; CDR3 protein: CASSLDRDGGYTF; J gene: TRBJ1-2; D gene: -; clone size: -; V gene: TRBV5-1
CDR3 DNA: TGCGCCAGCAGCCAAGAGGAGGCGGGAGGTTATACCCTCACAGATACGCAGTATTTT; CDR3 protein: CASSQEEAGGYTLTDTQYF; J gene: TRBJ2-3; D gene: TRBD2; clone size: -; V gene: TRBV4-1
CDR3 DNA: TGTGCCAGCGCCCTGGGGAGGGGTACAAGGGAAAAACTGTTTTTT; CDR3 protein: CASALGRGTREKLFF; J gene: TRBJ1-4; D gene: -; clone size: -; V gene: TRBV18
CDR3 DNA: TGTGCCAGCAGTCAGGGACGGGAGAATTCACCCCTCCACTTT; CDR3 protein: CASSQGRENSPLHF; J gene: TRBJ1-6; D gene: -; clone size: -; V gene: TRBV6-5